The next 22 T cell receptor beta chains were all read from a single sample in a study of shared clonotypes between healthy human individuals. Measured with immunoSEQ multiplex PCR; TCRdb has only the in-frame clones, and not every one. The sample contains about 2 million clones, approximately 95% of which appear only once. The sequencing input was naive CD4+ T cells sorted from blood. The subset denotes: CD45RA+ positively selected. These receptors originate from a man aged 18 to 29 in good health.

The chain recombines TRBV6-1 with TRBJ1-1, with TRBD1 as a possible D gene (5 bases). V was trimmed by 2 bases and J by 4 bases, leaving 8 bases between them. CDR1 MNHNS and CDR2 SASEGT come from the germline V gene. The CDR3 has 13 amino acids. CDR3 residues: CASSEQGVTEAFF. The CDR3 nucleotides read TGTGCCAGCAGTGAACAGGGAGTCACTGAAGCTTTCTTT.

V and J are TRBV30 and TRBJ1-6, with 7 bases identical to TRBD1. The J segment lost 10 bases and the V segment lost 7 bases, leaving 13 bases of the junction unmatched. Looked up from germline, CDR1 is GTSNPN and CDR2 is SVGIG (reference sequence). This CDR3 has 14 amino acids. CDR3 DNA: TGTGCCTCGACACGACAGGGACCCGAGTCACCCCTCCACTTT. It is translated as CASTRQGPESPLHF.

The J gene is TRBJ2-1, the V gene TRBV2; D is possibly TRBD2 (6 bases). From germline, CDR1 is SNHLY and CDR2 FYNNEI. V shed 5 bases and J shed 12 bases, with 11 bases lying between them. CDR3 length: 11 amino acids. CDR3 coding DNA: TGTGCCAGCAGTCTCCGGGACTTGCAGTTCTTC. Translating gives CASSLRDLQFF.

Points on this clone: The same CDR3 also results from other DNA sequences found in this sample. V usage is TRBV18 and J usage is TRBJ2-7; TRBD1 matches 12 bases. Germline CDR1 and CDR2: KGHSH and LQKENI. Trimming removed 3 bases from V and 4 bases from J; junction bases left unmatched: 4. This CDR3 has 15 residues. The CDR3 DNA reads TGTGCCAGCTCACCGGGGACAGGGGGCACTTACGAGCAGTACTTC. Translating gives CASSPGTGGTYEQYF.

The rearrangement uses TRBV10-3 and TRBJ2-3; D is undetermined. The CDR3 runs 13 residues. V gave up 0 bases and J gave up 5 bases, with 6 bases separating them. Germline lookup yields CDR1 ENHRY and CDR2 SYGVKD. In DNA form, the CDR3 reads TGTGCCATCAGTGAGTCTGTGGGAGATACGCAGTATTTT. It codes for CAISESVGDTQYF.

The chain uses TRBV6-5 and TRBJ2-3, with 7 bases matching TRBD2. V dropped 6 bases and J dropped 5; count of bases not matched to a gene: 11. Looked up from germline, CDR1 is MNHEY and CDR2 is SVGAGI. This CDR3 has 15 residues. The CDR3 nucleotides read TGTGCCAGCAGGCCCTGGGGAGGGGTTGAAGATACGCAGTATTTT. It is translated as CASRPWGGVEDTQYF.

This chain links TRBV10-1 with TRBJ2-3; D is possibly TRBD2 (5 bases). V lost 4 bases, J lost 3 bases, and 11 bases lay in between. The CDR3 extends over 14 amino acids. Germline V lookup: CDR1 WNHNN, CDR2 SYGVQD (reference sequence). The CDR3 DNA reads TGCGCCAGCAGTGTAGGTGCGGGTACAGATACGCAGTATTTT. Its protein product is CASSVGAGTDTQYF.

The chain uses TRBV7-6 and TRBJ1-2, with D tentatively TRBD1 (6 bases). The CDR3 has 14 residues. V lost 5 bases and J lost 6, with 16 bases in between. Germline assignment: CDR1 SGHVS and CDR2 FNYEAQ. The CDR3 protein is CASSLGAGKDGYTF. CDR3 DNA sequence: TGTGCCAGCAGCCTGGGGGCGGGGAAGGATGGCTACACCTTC.

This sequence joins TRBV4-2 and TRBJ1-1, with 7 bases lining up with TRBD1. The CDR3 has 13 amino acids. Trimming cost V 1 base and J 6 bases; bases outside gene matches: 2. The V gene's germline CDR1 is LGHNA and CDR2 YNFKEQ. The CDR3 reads CASSQAGGAEAFF. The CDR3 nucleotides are TGTGCCAGCAGCCAAGCAGGGGGGGCTGAAGCTTTCTTT.

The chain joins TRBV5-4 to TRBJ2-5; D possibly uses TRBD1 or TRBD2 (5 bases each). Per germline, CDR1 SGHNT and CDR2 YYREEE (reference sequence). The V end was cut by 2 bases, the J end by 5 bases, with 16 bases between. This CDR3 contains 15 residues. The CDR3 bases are TGTGCCAGCAGCTTTAGGGGAGCCAGATCGGAGACCCAGTACTTC. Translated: CASSFRGARSETQYF.

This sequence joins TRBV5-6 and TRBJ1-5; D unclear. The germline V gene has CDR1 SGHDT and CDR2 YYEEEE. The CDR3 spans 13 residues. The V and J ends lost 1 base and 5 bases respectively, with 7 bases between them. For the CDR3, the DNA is TGTGCCAGCAGCTTGTCCCCGTATCAGCCCCAGCATTTT. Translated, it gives CASSLSPYQPQHF. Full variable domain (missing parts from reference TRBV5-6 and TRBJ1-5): DAGVTQSPTHLIKTRGQQVTLRCSPKSGHDTVSWYQQALGQGPQFIFQYYEEEERQRGNFPDRFSGHQFPNYSSELNVNALLLGDSALYLCASSLSPYQPQHFGDGTRLSIL.

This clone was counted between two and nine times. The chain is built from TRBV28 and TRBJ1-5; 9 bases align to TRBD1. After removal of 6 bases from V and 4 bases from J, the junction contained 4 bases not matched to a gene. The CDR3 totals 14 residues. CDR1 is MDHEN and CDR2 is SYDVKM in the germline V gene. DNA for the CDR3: TGTGCCAGCAGATCCGGGACAGGGAATCAGCCCCAGCATTTT. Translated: CASRSGTGNQPQHF.

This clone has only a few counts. This chain's CDR3 is CAISELGSSYNSPLHF. CDR3 DNA sequence: TGTGCCATCAGTGAGTTGGGGAGCTCCTATAATTCACCCCTCCACTTT. The rearrangement links TRBV10-3 to TRBJ1-6; D uncertain. Germline V CDR1 and CDR2: ENHRY, SYGVKD. The CDR3 totals 16 residues. With 1 base removed from V and 0 bases from J, the gap between germline ends came to 7 bases.

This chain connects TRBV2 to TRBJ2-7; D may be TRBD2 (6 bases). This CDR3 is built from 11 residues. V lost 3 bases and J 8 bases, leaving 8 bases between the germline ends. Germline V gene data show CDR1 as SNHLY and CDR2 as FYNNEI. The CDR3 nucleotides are TGTGCCAGCAGTGAGGAGGGGAAGCAGTACTTC. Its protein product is CASSEEGKQYF.

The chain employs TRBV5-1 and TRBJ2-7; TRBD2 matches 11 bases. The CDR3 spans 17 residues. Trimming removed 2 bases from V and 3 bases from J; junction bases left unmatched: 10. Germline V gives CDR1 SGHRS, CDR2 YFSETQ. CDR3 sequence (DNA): TGCGCCAGCAGCTTCGGGACTAGCGGCCCCCTAGGCTACGAGCAGTACTTC. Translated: CASSFGTSGPLGYEQYF.

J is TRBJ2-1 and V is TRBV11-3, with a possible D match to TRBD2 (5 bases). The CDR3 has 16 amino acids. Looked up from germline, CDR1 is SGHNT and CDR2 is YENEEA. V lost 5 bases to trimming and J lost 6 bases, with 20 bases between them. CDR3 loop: CASSPLGEFGFNEQFF. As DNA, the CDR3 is TGTGCCAGCAGCCCCCTGGGAGAGTTCGGTTTCAATGAGCAGTTCTTC.

The CDR3 here is CASSSRQGANYGYTF. The DNA for the CDR3 is TGTGCCAGCAGCTCCCGACAGGGAGCTAACTATGGCTACACCTTC. The chain carries TRBV7-9 and TRBJ1-2; 7 bases are a match to TRBD1. J lost 0 bases, V lost 4 bases, and 5 bases had no gene match. The CDR3 length is 15 residues. CDR1 is SEHNR, CDR2 FQNEAQ, per germline (reference sequence).

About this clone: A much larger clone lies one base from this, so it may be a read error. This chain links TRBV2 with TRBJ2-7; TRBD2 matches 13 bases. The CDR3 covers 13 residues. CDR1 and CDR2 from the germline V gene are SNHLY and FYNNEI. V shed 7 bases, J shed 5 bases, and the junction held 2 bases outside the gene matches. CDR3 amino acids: CASTGLAGDEQYF. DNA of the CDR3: TGTGCCAGCACCGGACTAGCGGGAGACGAGCAGTACTTC.

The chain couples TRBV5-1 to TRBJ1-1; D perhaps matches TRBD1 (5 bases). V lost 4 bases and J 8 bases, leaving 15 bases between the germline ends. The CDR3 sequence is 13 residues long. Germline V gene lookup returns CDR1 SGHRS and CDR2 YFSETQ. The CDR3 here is CASSPSGFPEAFF. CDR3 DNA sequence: TGCGCCAGCAGCCCCTCAGGGTTCCCGGAAGCTTTCTTT.

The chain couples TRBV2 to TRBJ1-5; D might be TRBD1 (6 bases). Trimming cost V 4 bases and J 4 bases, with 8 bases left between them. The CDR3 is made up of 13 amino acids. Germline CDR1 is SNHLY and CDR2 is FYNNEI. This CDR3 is CASSAGENQPQHF. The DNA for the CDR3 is TGTGCCAGCAGTGCAGGGGAGAATCAGCCCCAGCATTTT.

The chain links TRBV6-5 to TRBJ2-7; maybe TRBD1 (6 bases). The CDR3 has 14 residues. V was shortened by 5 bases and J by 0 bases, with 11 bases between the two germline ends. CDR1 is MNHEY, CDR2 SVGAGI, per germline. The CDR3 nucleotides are TGTGCCAGCAGTAAGACAGGAGTCTCCTACGAGCAGTACTTC. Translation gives CASSKTGVSYEQYF.

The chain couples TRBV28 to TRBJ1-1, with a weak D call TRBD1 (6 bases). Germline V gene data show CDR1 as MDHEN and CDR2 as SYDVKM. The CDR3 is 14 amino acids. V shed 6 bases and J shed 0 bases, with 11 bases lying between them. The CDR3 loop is CASRSGDLNTEAFF. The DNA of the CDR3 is TGTGCCAGCAGGTCAGGGGATTTGAACACTGAAGCTTTCTTT.